The source of this T cell receptor beta chain is a study of cytomegalovirus exposure and HLA in healthy donors. On the study more broadly: Ancestry clustering placed 70% to 90% of around 400 genotyped donors in the Caucasian-associated cluster. Study-level results: The authors later found most CMV-associated TCR beta chains appeared HLA-restricted.

As regards this clone: Its antigen remains unidentified.

The PCR used 60 Vbeta and 13 Jbeta primers. Original handling: Approximately 11 million of tens of millions of unique TCR beta chains were shared, per a later count. The data were produced by immunoSEQ multiplex PCR, yet TCRdb's version contains in-frame clones alone and is incomplete. D and trimming come from the DNA, and the V and J calls and clone size come from that table. The sample lists roughly 160,000 clones, approximately 80% seen once, with roughly 10% in the top ten. With 5 bases clipped from V and 4 bases from J, the junction kept 15 bases outside the gene matches. Germline CDR1 reads LGHNA; CDR2 reads YSLEER. This CDR3 region has 18 residues.

Sequenced input: PBMCs. The sequence derives from a man aged 18 to 29 in good health and CMV-seropositive. The V gene is TRBV4-3, the J gene TRBJ1-1; 11 bases agree with TRBD1. The CDR3 DNA sequence: TGCGCCAGCAGCGCCCGGACAGGGGGCTTTACAACGGGCACTGAAGCTTTCTTT. Protein sequence: CASSARTGGFTTGTEAFF.